The clone carrying this T cell receptor beta chain was counted a few times. Its antigen is not identified. The V end lost 2 bases, the J end lost 9 bases, and 12 bases lay between the germline ends. The germline CDR1 and CDR2 sequences are MNHNS and SASEGT. This CDR3 has 13 amino acids. This sample was included in a study of Graves' ophthalmopathy and Graves' hyperthyroidism. Looking at the study overall: Investigators collected peripheral blood at initial diagnosis, before any treatment was given.

Study-level results: It was with roughly 71% sensitivity and about 72% specificity that the model predicted ophthalmopathy progression.

Amplified TCR beta CDR3 regions were obtained using RNA transcripts as template. An opening RT-PCR round employed HTBI primers and preceded a second-round multiplex PCR. TCRdb re-analysed the multiplex PCR reads in MiXCR, keeping a single row per CDR3 protein. The data contain just over 600,000 distinct CDR3 sequences, about a fifth of them singletons. Other autoimmune diseases, uncontrolled infections, pregnancy or lactation ruled patients out of participation. The sequenced sample was peripheral blood. This clonotype was sampled from a woman under 30 with stable Graves' hyperthyroidism. Some clones in this sample may be carry-over from other donors' samples. This sequence joins TRBV6-1 and TRBJ2-3; no firm D call. CDR3: CASSETTLGTQYF. CDR3 DNA: TGTGCCAGCAGTGAAACCACCTTAGGGACGCAGTATTTT.